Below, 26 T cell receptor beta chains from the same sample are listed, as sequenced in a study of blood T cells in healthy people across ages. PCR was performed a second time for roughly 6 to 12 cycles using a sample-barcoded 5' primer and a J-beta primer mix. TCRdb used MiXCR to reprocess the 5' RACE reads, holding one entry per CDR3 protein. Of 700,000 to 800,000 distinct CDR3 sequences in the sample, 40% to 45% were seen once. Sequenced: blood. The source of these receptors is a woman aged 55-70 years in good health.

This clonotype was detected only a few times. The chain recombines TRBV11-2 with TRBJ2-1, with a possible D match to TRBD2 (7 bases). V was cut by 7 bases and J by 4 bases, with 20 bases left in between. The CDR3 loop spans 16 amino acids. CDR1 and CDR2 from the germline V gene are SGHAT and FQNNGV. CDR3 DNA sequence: TGTGCCAGCACAGTGGGGGGGGCGCCTAATTACAATGAGCAGTTCTTC. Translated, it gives CASTVGGAPNYNEQFF.

This CDR3 reads CASKHSGRIYEQYF. In DNA, the CDR3 is TGTGCCAGCAAACATAGCGGGAGAATCTACGAGCAGTACTTC. This chain uses TRBV6-6 with TRBJ2-7, with 9 bases matching TRBD2. Germline CDR1 reads MNHNY; CDR2 reads SVGAGI (reference sequence). V shed 7 bases, J shed 3 bases, and the junction held 7 bases outside the gene matches. The CDR3 is 14 residues long.

The CDR3 coding sequence is TGCAGTGCTAGACCCCCGACGGTGAACACTGAAGCTTTCTTT. Translation gives CSARPPTVNTEAFF. The chain combines TRBV20-1 with TRBJ1-1; no clear D gene. V was shortened by 2 bases and J by 0 bases, with 10 bases between the two germline ends. Germline V gene data show CDR1 as DFQATT and CDR2 as SNEGSKA (reference sequence). The CDR3 has 14 residues.

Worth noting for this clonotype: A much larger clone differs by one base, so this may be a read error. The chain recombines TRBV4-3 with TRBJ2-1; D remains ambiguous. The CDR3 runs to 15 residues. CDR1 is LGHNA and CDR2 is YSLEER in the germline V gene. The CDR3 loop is CASIQDLGEYNEQFF. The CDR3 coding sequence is TGCGCCAGCATCCAAGATCTGGGCGAATACAATGAGCAGTTCTTC.

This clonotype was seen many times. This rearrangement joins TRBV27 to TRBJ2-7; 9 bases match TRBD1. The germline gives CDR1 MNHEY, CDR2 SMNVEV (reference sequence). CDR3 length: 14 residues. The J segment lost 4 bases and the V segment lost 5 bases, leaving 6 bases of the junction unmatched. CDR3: CASSRGTGWYEQYF. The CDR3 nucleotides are TGTGCCAGCAGTAGAGGGACAGGGTGGTACGAGCAGTACTTC.

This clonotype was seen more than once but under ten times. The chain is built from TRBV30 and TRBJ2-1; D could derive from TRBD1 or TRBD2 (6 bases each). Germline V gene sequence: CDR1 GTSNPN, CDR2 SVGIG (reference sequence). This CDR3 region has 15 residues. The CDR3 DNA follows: TGTGCGGGGGGCCGAGGGGCCCCGTCCTACAATGAGCAGTTCTTC. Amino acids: CAGGRGAPSYNEQFF.

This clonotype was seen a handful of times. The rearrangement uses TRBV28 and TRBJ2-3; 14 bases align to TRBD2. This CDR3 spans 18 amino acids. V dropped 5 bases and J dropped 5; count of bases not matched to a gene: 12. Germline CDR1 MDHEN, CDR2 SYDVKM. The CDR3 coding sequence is TGTGCCAGCAGTCCCCCCCCGGGACTAGCGGGAGCAAAAGATACGCAGTATTTT. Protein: CASSPPPGLAGAKDTQYF.

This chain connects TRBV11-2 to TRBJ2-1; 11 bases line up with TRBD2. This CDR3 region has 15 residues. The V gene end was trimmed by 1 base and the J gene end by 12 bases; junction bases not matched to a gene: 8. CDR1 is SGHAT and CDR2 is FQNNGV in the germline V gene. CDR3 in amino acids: CASSLVAGGSLVQFF. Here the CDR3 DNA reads TGTGCCAGCAGCTTAGTAGCGGGAGGGTCTCTTGTGCAGTTCTTC. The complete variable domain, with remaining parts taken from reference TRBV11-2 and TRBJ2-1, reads EAGVAQSPRYKIIEKRQSVAFWCNPISGHATLYWYQQILGQGPKLLIQFQNNGVVDDSQLPKDRFSAERLKGVDSTLKIQPAKLEDSAVYLCASSLVAGGSLVQFFGPGTRLTVL.

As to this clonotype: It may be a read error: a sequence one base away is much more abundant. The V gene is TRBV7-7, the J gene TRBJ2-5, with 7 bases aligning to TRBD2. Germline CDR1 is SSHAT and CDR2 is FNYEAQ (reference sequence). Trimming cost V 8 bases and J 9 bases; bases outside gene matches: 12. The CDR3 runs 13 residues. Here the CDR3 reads CASGSGTMTAQYF. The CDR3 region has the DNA TGTGCCAGCGGTTCCGGGACTATGACGGCCCAGTACTTC.

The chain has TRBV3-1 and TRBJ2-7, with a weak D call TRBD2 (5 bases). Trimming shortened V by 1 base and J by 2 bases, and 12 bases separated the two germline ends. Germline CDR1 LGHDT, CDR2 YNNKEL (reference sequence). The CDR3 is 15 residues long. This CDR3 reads CASSQGPRVTYEQYF. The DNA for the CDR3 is TGTGCCAGCAGCCAAGGGCCGCGGGTTACCTACGAGCAGTACTTC.

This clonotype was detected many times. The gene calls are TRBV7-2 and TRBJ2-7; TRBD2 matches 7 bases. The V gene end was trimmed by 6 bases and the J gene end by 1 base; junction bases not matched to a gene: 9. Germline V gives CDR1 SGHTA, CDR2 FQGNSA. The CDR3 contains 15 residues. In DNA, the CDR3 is TGTGCCAGCAGTCGGGAGCGGGGACGTTCCTACGAGCAGTACTTC. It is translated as CASSRERGRSYEQYF.

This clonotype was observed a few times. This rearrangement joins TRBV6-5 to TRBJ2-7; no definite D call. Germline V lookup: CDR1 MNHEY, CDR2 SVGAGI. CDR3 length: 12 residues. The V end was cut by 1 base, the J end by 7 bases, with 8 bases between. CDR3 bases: TGTGCCAGCAGTTACTGGCGAGGAGAGCAGTACTTC. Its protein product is CASSYWRGEQYF.

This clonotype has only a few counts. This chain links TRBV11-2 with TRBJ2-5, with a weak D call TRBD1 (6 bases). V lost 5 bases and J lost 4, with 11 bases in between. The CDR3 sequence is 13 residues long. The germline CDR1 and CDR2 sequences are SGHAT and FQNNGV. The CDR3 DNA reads TGTGCCAGCAGCGTTACGACAGGAGAGACCCAGTACTTC. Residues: CASSVTTGETQYF.

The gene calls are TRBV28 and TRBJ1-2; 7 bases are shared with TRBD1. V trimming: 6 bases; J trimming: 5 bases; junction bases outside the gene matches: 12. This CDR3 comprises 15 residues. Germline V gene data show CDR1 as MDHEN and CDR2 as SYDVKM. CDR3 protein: CASSLRRQGGYGYTF. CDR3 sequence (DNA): TGTGCCAGCAGCCTCCGACGGCAGGGGGGATATGGCTACACCTTC.

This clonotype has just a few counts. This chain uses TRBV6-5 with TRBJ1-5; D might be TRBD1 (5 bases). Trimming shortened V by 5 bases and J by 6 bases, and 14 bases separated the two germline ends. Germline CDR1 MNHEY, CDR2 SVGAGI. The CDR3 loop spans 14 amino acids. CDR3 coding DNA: TGTGCCAGCAGTACCTCGAAGGGGACTCAGCCCCAGCATTTT. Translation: CASSTSKGTQPQHF.

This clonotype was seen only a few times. CDR3 sequence (DNA): TGTGCCAGCAGTTACTCCGTAGCTGGGGGCGGCTTCAGGGAGCAGTACTTC. It is translated as CASSYSVAGGGFREQYF. The chain has TRBV6-2 or TRBV6-3 and TRBJ2-5; D may be TRBD1 (6 bases). Deletions cut 0 bases from V and 11 bases from J, with 25 bases between. Per the germline V gene, CDR1 is MNHEY and CDR2 is SVGEGT. CDR3 size: 17 residues.

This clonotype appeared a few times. The CDR3: CASSQDIGGGPDGYTF. Written as DNA, the CDR3 is TGTGCCAGCAGCCAAGATATAGGGGGGGGTCCGGATGGCTACACCTTC. The V gene is TRBV3-1, the J gene TRBJ1-2, with a possible D match to TRBD1 (6 bases). Trimming removed 0 bases from V and 6 bases from J, with 17 bases in between. CDR3 length: 16 residues. Per germline, CDR1 LGHDT and CDR2 YNNKEL (reference sequence).

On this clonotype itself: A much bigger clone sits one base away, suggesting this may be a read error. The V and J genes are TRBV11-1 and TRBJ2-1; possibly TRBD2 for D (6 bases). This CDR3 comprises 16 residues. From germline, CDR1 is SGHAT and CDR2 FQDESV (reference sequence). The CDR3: CASSLGAGNSYNGQFF. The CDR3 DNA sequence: TGTGCCAGCAGCTTAGGGGCGGGGAACTCCTACAATGGGCAGTTCTTC.

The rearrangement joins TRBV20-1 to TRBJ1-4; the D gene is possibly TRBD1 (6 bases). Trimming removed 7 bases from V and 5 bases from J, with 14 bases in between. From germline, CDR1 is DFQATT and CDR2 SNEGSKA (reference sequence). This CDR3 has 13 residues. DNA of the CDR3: TGCAGTGTTCAAACAGGGCTCAATGAAAAACTGTTTTTT. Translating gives CSVQTGLNEKLFF.

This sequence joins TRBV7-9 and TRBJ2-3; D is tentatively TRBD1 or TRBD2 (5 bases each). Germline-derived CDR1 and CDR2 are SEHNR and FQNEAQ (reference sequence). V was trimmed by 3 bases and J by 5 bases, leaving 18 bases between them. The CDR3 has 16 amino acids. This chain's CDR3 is CASSFLTGTSEDTQYF. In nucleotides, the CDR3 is TGTGCCAGCAGCTTCCTAACCGGGACGTCCGAAGATACGCAGTATTTT.

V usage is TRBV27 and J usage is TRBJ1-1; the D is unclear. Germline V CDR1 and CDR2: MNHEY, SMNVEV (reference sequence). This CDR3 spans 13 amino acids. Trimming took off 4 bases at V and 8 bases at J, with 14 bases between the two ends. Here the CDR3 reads CASSYPLGREAFF. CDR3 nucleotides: TGTGCCAGCAGTTATCCCCTTGGACGAGAAGCTTTCTTT.

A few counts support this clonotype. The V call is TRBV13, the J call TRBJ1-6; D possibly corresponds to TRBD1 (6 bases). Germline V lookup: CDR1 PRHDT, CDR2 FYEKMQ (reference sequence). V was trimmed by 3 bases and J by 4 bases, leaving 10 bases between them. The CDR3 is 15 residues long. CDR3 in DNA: TGTGCCAGCAGCTTCCGGACAGATTATAATTCACCCCTCCACTTT. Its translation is CASSFRTDYNSPLHF.

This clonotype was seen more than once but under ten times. The CDR3 loop is CASRVGTSSYNEQFF. The CDR3 region has the DNA TGTGCCAGCAGGGTCGGTACAAGCTCCTACAATGAGCAGTTCTTC. The chain combines TRBV2 with TRBJ2-1, with no clear D. The CDR3 covers 15 residues. CDR1 SNHLY and CDR2 FYNNEI come from the germline V gene. Trimming left V 6 bases short and J 0 bases short, with 12 bases between.

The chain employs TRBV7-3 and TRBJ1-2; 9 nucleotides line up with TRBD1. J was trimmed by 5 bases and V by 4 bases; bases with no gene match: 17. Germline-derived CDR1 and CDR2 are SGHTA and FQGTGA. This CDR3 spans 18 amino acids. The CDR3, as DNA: TGTGCCAGCAGCTGCGGGACAGGGAATCGGTGGGATAATTATGGCTACACCTTC. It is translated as CASSCGTGNRWDNYGYTF.

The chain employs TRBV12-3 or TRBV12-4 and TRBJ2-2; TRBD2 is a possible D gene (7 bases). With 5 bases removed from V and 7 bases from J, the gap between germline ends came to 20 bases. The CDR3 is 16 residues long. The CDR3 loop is CASSPRRGGGNGELFF. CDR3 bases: TGTGCCAGCAGTCCCCGGCGGGGAGGGGGGAACGGGGAGCTGTTTTTT.

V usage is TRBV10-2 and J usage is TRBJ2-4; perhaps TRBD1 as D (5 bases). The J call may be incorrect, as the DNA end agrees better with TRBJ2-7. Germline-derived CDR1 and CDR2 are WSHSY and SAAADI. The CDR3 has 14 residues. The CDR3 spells CASSESWGPHEQYF. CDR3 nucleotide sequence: TGCGCCAGCAGTGAGTCGTGGGGCCCCCACGAGCAGTACTTC.